This TCR beta chain was recorded in a study of blood T cells in healthy people across ages. Primers used in a second PCR of about 6 to 11 cycles were a sample-barcoded 5' primer and a J-beta primer mix. TCRdb fed the 5' RACE reads into MiXCR, producing one record per CDR3 protein. The table has approximately 790,000 distinct CDR3 sequences, 62% seen once. This CDR3 comprises 18 residues. Germline CDR1 reads SGHVS; CDR2 reads FQNEAQ. V was trimmed by 5 bases and J by 0 bases, leaving 20 bases between them. The clonotype comes from a man aged 25-45 years in good health. This rearrangement joins TRBV7-8 to TRBJ2-4; maybe TRBD2 (5 bases). The specimen sequenced was blood. Written as DNA, the CDR3 is TGTGCCAGCAGCCTCACCAGAGTGGGGAGAGAAGCCAAAAACATTCAGTACTTC. It yields the protein CASSLTRVGREAKNIQYF.